The 14 T cell receptor beta chains given below trace back to one sample, sequenced in a study of T-cell reconstitution after alpha-beta-depleted transplantation in children. The library targeted TCRbeta and was prepared with unique molecular identifiers. TCRdb analysed the PCR reads with MiXCR anew, one entry per CDR3 protein. The sample lists about 1,000,000 distinct CDR3 sequences, about 29% seen once, with under 30% in the top ten. This specimen consisted of PBMCs, mostly from graft donor cells, obtained 360 days after TCRalphabeta/CD19-depleted stem cell transplant. The origin of the receptors is a boy under three years old who had a stem cell transplant for SCID, so the T cells may come from the graft donor.

This clonotype was recorded a few times. The chain combines TRBV7-8 with TRBJ2-1; either TRBD1 or TRBD2 may supply D (7 bases each). In germline, CDR1 is SGHVS, CDR2 FQNEAQ. V lost 2 bases to trimming and J lost 9 bases, with 14 bases between them. CDR3 length: 14 residues. The CDR3 DNA follows: TGTGCCAGCAGCTTATACTCAGGGGGGGGTGAGCAGTTCTTC. The encoded protein is CASSLYSGGGEQFF. Full variable domain (outside the CDR3, taken from reference TRBV7-8 and TRBJ2-1): GAGVSQSPRYKVAKRGQDVALRCDPISGHVSLFWYQQALGQGPEFLTYFQNEAQLDKSGLPSDRFFAERPEGSVSTLKIQRTQQEDSAVYLCASSLYSGGGEQFFGPGTRLTVL.

The genes are TRBV5-1 and TRBJ2-6; D is uncertain. The CDR3 extends over 18 amino acids. Trimming pared 1 base from V and 0 bases from J, leaving 14 bases between. CDR1 SGHRS and CDR2 YFSETQ come from the germline V gene. Written as DNA, the CDR3 is TGCGCCAGCAGCTTGATGGGTGGGCGGAACTCTGGGGCCAACGTCCTGACTTTC. Its protein product is CASSLMGGRNSGANVLTF.

This clonotype was counted ten times or more. The chain uses TRBV2 and TRBJ2-7; 7 positions match TRBD1. Per germline, CDR1 SNHLY and CDR2 FYNNEI. CDR3 length: 13 amino acids. Trimming cost V 6 bases and J 5 bases; bases outside gene matches: 7. DNA of the CDR3: TGTGCCAGCAGACCACAGGGGTTCGACGAGCAGTACTTC. It specifies CASRPQGFDEQYF.

CDR3 protein: CASRIRRQGNTEAFF. The CDR3 nucleotides are TGTGCCAGCAGAATCAGGAGACAGGGGAACACTGAAGCTTTCTTT. The chain carries TRBV28 and TRBJ1-1; 7 nucleotides agree with TRBD1. The CDR3 covers 15 residues. The trim removed 6 bases at V and 1 base at J, leaving 8 bases unmatched. Germline-derived CDR1 and CDR2 are MDHEN and SYDVKM.

This clonotype has only a few counts. The chain couples TRBV25-1 to TRBJ2-5, with 10 bases fitting TRBD1. Germline CDR1 reads MGHDK; CDR2 reads SYGVNS. The length of the CDR3 is 17 residues. V trimming: 1 base; J trimming: 3 bases; junction bases outside the gene matches: 8. CDR3 sequence reads: CASSESGRGTGEETQYF. CDR3 coding DNA: TGTGCCAGCAGTGAATCGGGAAGGGGGACAGGGGAAGAGACCCAGTACTTC.

The J gene is TRBJ1-4, the V gene TRBV20-1, with 9 bases identical to TRBD1. Losses at the gene ends were 3 bases for V and 6 bases for J; bases not matched to a gene: 5. Germline loops: CDR1 DFQATT, CDR2 SNEGSKA (reference sequence). The CDR3 covers 14 residues. The CDR3 sequence: CSASDRGTHEKLFF. The CDR3 nucleotides read TGCAGTGCTAGCGACAGGGGGACGCATGAAAAACTGTTTTTT.

Ten or more counts support this clonotype. The J gene is TRBJ1-1, the V gene TRBV29-1; D gene unclear. With 4 bases removed from V and 0 bases from J, the gap between germline ends came to 9 bases. The CDR3 covers 13 residues. CDR1 is SQVTM, CDR2 ANQGSEA, per germline. The CDR3 loop reads CSVVRPMNTEAFF. The DNA for the CDR3 is TGCAGCGTTGTAAGACCGATGAACACTGAAGCTTTCTTT.

Notes on this clonotype: A single base separates this from a much larger clone, so it may be a read error. The chain is built from TRBV4-2 and TRBJ1-1; D is unclear. V was cut by 0 bases and J by 0 bases, with 5 bases left in between. CDR1 is LGHNA, CDR2 YNFKEQ, per germline. This CDR3 has 14 residues. As DNA, the CDR3 is TGTGCCAGCAGCCAAGAGGCCCTGAACACTGAAGCTTTCTTT. This translates into CASSQEALNTEAFF.

This clonotype was seen only a few times. The chain uses TRBV3-1 and TRBJ2-4, with TRBD1 as a possible D gene (5 bases). The CDR3 consists of 16 residues. CDR1 and CDR2 (germline): LGHDT, YNNKEL (reference sequence). V was trimmed by 3 bases and J by 2 bases, leaving 14 bases between them. CDR3 coding DNA: TGTGCCAGCAGCCAGGCAGGGCCGCGCCCCAAAAACATTCAGTACTTC. Amino acid sequence: CASSQAGPRPKNIQYF.

The chain recombines TRBV11-2 with TRBJ2-7, with no clear D. The ends were cut back, 2 bases at V and 4 bases at J, with 9 bases in the middle. This CDR3 has 13 amino acids. Germline V lookup: CDR1 SGHAT, CDR2 FQNNGV. Here the CDR3 reads CASSLNAVYEQYF. For the CDR3, the DNA is TGTGCCAGCAGCTTAAACGCGGTTTACGAGCAGTACTTC.

The chain recombines TRBV10-3 with TRBJ2-7; D is perhaps TRBD1 (6 bases). The CDR3 covers 13 residues. V gave up 6 bases and J gave up 2 bases, with 11 bases separating them. Germline V gene lookup returns CDR1 ENHRY and CDR2 SYGVKD. The CDR3 DNA follows: TGTGCCATCAGAGAACAGGGACCCTACGAGCAGTACTTC. Amino acid sequence: CAIREQGPYEQYF.

In its sample, this clonotype was seen a few times. This sequence joins TRBV4-2 and TRBJ1-2; 7 bases agree with TRBD1. Germline CDR1 and CDR2: LGHNA and YNFKEQ. With V trimmed by 4 bases and J by 1 base, 6 bases remained unmatched. The CDR3 is 15 residues long. CDR3 nucleotides: TGTGCCAGCAGCCCGGGACAGTCCCTTAACTATGGCTACACCTTC. It yields the protein CASSPGQSLNYGYTF.

This clonotype was seen only a few times. The V call is TRBV12-3 or TRBV12-4, the J call TRBJ2-1; the D call may be TRBD1 or TRBD2 (6 bases each). CDR3 length: 14 residues. Trimming cost V 1 base and J 12 bases, with 16 bases left between them. As DNA, the CDR3 is TGTGCCAGCAGTTTAGTGGGTCCGGAGGGGGGGCAGTTCTTC. Translated: CASSLVGPEGGQFF.

J is TRBJ2-7 and V is TRBV6-1; a possible D gene is TRBD1 (6 bases). The CDR3 covers 15 residues. The V end lost 6 bases, the J end lost 3 bases, and 18 bases lay between the germline ends. Germline-derived CDR1 and CDR2 are MNHNS and SASEGT. CDR3 DNA sequence: TGTGCCAGCAGCCCACAGGGAACCTTTGACTACGAGCAGTACTTC. Its protein is CASSPQGTFDYEQYF.